The rows below give T cell receptor beta chains drawn from one sample of a study of shared clonotypes between healthy human individuals. Sequencing was performed with immunoSEQ multiplex PCR; in TCRdb, only in-frame clones are kept and a portion is missing. The profile shows 400,000 to 600,000 clones, around 95% of them singletons. Sequencing was done on a sample of naive CD4+ T cells sorted from blood. Source of these receptors: a woman aged 25 to 39 in good health. CDR3s include the opening cysteine and the closing phenylalanine or tryptophan. D genes are given only for firm matches. Size is omitted from some rows. Given values are once, few, many or a class for expanded clones.

j_gene | d_gene | v_gene | abundance | CDR3aa | CDR3nt
TRBJ2-7 | TRBD1 | TRBV9 | - | CASSAPPGTGDYEQYF | TGTGCCAGCAGCGCCCCCCCCGGGACAGGGGACTACGAGCAGTACTTC
TRBJ2-5 | - | TRBV5-1 | - | CASSLPGSVRETQYF | TGCGCCAGCAGCTTACCGGGATCCGTCCGAGAGACCCAGTACTTC
TRBJ2-1 | - | TRBV29-1 | - | CSARPSSYNEQFF | TGCAGCGCCCGGCCTAGCAGTTACAATGAGCAGTTCTTC
TRBJ2-1 | - | TRBV7-8 | few | CASSLGEWDEQFF | TGTGCCAGCAGCTTAGGGGAATGGGATGAGCAGTTCTTC
TRBJ1-1 | - | TRBV5-3 | - | CAKWTPRLFREAFF | TGTGCCAAATGGACTCCTCGGTTATTCCGCGAAGCTTTCTTT
TRBJ1-2 | - | TRBV2 | - | CASSEEGADGDDYGYTF | TGTGCCAGCAGTGAAGAGGGTGCTGACGGGGACGACTATGGCTACACCTTC
TRBJ1-2 | TRBD1 | TRBV6-4 | - | CASSETGGYGYTF | TGTGCCAGCAGTGAGACAGGGGGCTATGGCTACACCTTC
TRBJ2-7 | TRBD2 | TRBV2 | - | CASEAGLDEQYF | TGTGCCAGCGAAGCGGGACTCGACGAGCAGTACTTC
TRBJ2-3 | - | TRBV21-1 | - | CASSKSLTGASTDTQYF | TGTGCCAGCAGCAAAAGCCTCACGGGGGCTTCCACAGATACGCAGTATTTT
TRBJ2-2 | - | TRBV6-4 | - | CASSITPLAGELFF | TGTGCCAGCAGTATAACTCCCCTCGCCGGGGAGCTGTTTTTT
TRBJ2-7 | TRBD2 | TRBV28 | - | CASSLMASGAWEQYF | TGTGCCAGCAGTTTAATGGCTAGCGGGGCCTGGGAGCAGTACTTC
TRBJ2-7 | TRBD1 | TRBV11-3 | - | CASSLVTGVGNEQYF | TGTGCCAGCAGCTTAGTGACAGGGGTAGGAAACGAGCAGTACTTC
TRBJ2-5 | - | TRBV5-1 | once | CASSLGQESETQYF | TGCGCCAGCAGCTTGGGTCAGGAGTCAGAGACCCAGTACTTC
TRBJ2-2 | TRBD2 | TRBV19 | - | CASKGLAGDFNTGELFF | TGTGCCAGTAAGGGGTTAGCGGGAGATTTTAACACCGGGGAGCTGTTTTTT
TRBJ2-7 | - | TRBV2 | - | CASAGEYEQYF | TGTGCCAGTGCAGGTGAATACGAGCAGTACTTC
TRBJ2-5 | TRBD2 | TRBV28 | - | CASSSSGRAWGTQYF | TGTGCCAGCAGCTCTAGCGGGAGGGCCTGGGGGACCCAGTACTTC
TRBJ1-2 | - | TRBV6-6 | once | CASSYGGKYGGGYTF | TGTGCCAGCAGTTACGGGGGAAAGTATGGAGGTGGCTACACCTTC
TRBJ1-2 | - | TRBV28 | - | CASSLIGGNRANYGYTF | TGTGCCAGCAGTTTAATCGGGGGTAACCGAGCTAACTATGGCTACACCTTC
TRBJ1-3 | - | TRBV28 | - | CASSRTVSSGNTIYF | TGTGCCAGCAGCCGGACAGTTAGCTCTGGAAACACCATATATTTT
TRBJ2-7 | TRBD1 | TRBV7-9 | - | CASSRTGQFYEQYF | TGTGCCAGCAGCAGGACAGGGCAATTCTACGAGCAGTACTTC
TRBJ2-1 | TRBD2 | TRBV5-1 | - | CASNHAPRTSGHEQFF | TGCGCCAGCAACCACGCTCCCCGGACTAGCGGCCATGAGCAGTTCTTC
TRBJ1-4 | - | TRBV19 | - | CASSPGQTNEKLFF | TGTGCCAGTAGTCCTGGGCAGACTAATGAAAAACTGTTTTTT
TRBJ2-2 | - | TRBV27 | few | CASGGTGELFF | TGTGCCAGCGGGGGCACCGGGGAGCTGTTTTTT
TRBJ1-1 | - | TRBV7-2 | - | CASSRLRGGTEAFF | TGTGCCAGCAGCCGCCTGAGGGGGGGCACTGAAGCTTTCTTT
TRBJ2-1 | - | TRBV7-2 | - | CASSLPGTPHNEQFF | TGTGCCAGCAGCCTCCCCGGGACTCCCCACAATGAGCAGTTCTTC
TRBJ2-1 | - | TRBV19 | - | CASSTPRGGGSRSNEQFF | TGTGCCAGTAGTACGCCGAGGGGGGGAGGGAGCCGGAGTAATGAGCAGTTCTTC
TRBJ2-7 | - | TRBV19 | - | CASSIFRTQKTYEQYF | TGTGCCAGTAGTATATTTCGGACCCAGAAAACCTACGAGCAGTACTTC
TRBJ2-1 | - | TRBV27 | - | CASSPRRELSYNEQFF | TGTGCCAGCAGTCCCAGGAGGGAATTATCCTACAATGAGCAGTTCTTC
TRBJ2-7 | TRBD1 | TRBV28 | - | CASSVPGQGSHEQYF | TGTGCCAGCAGTGTTCCGGGACAGGGGTCCCACGAGCAGTACTTC
TRBJ1-1 | TRBD1 | TRBV25-1 | - | CASSEASGQGEGTEAFF | TGTGCCAGCAGTGAAGCCTCGGGACAGGGGGAGGGCACTGAAGCTTTCTTT
TRBJ2-7 | - | TRBV2 | once | CASSERGGGDSEQYF | TGTGCCAGCAGTGAAAGGGGAGGGGGGGACTCCGAGCAGTACTTC
TRBJ1-2 | - | TRBV10-3 | once | CAISEQGSLVGYTF | TGTGCCATCAGTGAACAGGGATCTTTGGTTGGCTACACCTTC
TRBJ2-1 | TRBD2 | TRBV7-3 | - | CASSLSGRSYNEQFF | TGTGCCAGCAGCCTTAGCGGGAGGTCCTACAATGAGCAGTTCTTC
TRBJ2-1 | - | TRBV21-1 | - | CASSKFPTGAVYNEQFF | TGTGCCAGCAGCAAATTCCCGACAGGGGCGGTCTACAATGAGCAGTTCTTC
TRBJ2-7 | - | TRBV20-1 | few | CSATGTHEQYF | TGCAGTGCTACGGGGACTCACGAGCAGTACTTC
TRBJ2-7 | - | TRBV10-1 | few | CANRRGPYEQYF | TGCGCCAACCGCAGGGGTCCCTACGAGCAGTACTTC
TRBJ1-2 | TRBD1 | TRBV28 | - | CASGTGGYGYTF | TGTGCCAGCGGGACAGGAGGTTATGGCTACACCTTC
TRBJ2-1 | - | TRBV9 | once | CASSVGFPDEQFF | TGTGCCAGCAGCGTAGGCTTCCCGGATGAGCAGTTCTTC
TRBJ1-5 | - | TRBV7-8 | - | CASSLVQEPSRRGNQPQHF | TGTGCCAGCAGCTTAGTACAAGAACCTTCCAGGAGGGGCAATCAGCCCCAGCATTTT